These 18 T cell receptor beta chains were sequenced from one sample in a study of T cells in Graves' hyperthyroidism and ophthalmopathy. Amplification yielded TCR beta CDR3 regions, with RNA transcripts as the source. TCR CDR3 regions were first amplified by RT-PCR with HTBI primers. One entry per CDR3 protein results from TCRdb running MiXCR on the multiplex PCR reads. This table holds 650,000 to 750,000 distinct CDR3 sequences, 14% found once. Sequenced material: blood. The source of these receptors is a woman between 18 and 29 years old with Graves' hyperthyroidism.

Concerning this clonotype itself: This sequence may be a read error, since a much larger clone differs from it by one base. The chain combines TRBV2 with TRBJ2-7; D gene ambiguous. Germline V lookup: CDR1 SNHLY, CDR2 FYNNEI. This CDR3 has 12 residues. V was shortened by 2 bases and J by 9 bases, with 11 bases between the two germline ends. CDR3 region: CASSESQPLQYF. DNA for the CDR3: TGTGCCAGCAGTGAAAGTCAGCCCCTGCAGTACTTC.

This clonotype was seen repeatedly, ten times or more. This chain links TRBV30 with TRBJ2-1; D is uncertain. CDR1 and CDR2 (germline): GTSNPN, SVGIG (reference sequence). There are 14 residues in the CDR3. Trimming took 4 bases from V and 0 from J, leaving 10 bases between them. The CDR3 reads CAWKSRSSYNEQFF. CDR3 bases: TGTGCCTGGAAAAGTAGGAGCTCCTACAATGAGCAGTTCTTC.

This clonotype was seen ten or more times. The chain carries TRBV20-1 and TRBJ2-3; D assignment may be TRBD1 or TRBD2 (6 bases each). V lost 3 bases and J lost 3, with 13 bases in between. This CDR3 region has 14 residues. CDR1 is DFQATT, CDR2 SNEGSKA, per germline (reference sequence). CDR3 nucleotides: TGCAGTGCTAGCAGGGGAGGTCAGACAGATACGCAGTATTTT. Residues: CSASRGGQTDTQYF.

This clonotype occurred many times. The chain uses TRBV2 and TRBJ1-2, with TRBD1 matching over 7 bases. This CDR3 region has 13 residues. The J segment lost 7 bases and the V segment lost 6 bases, leaving 8 bases of the junction unmatched. Germline lookup yields CDR1 SNHLY and CDR2 FYNNEI. The DNA of the CDR3 is TGTGCCAGCAGAAAGGGACAGCCTCTTGGCTACACCTTC. Translating gives CASRKGQPLGYTF.

V and J are TRBV4-3 and TRBJ2-4, with 14 bases fitting TRBD2. Germline V CDR1 and CDR2: LGHNA, YSLEER. V shed 1 base and J 1 base; nucleotides not matched to a gene: 9. The CDR3 sequence is 20 residues long. CDR3 residues: CASSQGPGTSGSSAKNIQYF. The CDR3 DNA is TGCGCCAGCAGCCAAGGACCCGGGACTAGCGGGAGTAGCGCCAAAAACATTCAGTACTTC.

This clonotype has a count of ten or more. V is TRBV7-9 and J is TRBJ1-4; D is possibly TRBD1 (5 bases). Germline V gene data show CDR1 as SEHNR and CDR2 as FQNEAQ (reference sequence). Deletions cut 5 bases from V and 4 bases from J, with 17 bases between. The length of the CDR3 is 16 residues. This CDR3 is CASSLKTARYNEKLFF. DNA of the CDR3: TGTGCCAGCAGCCTGAAGACAGCGAGATATAATGAAAAACTGTTTTTT.

This clonotype was seen repeatedly, ten times or more. This sequence joins TRBV7-9 and TRBJ2-5; D unclear. Trimming pared 4 bases from V and 7 bases from J, leaving 25 bases between. Germline V CDR1 and CDR2: SEHNR, FQNEAQ (reference sequence). The CDR3 is 17 residues long. CDR3 sequence (DNA): TGTGCCAGCAGCTCCTCCCGGGCCCAGTCATCAACGGCGACCCAGTACTTC. Residues: CASSSSRAQSSTATQYF.

In its sample, this clonotype was seen many times. The gene calls are TRBV12-3 or TRBV12-4 and TRBJ2-1; perhaps TRBD2 as D (6 bases). Between the trimmed V and J ends, which lost 5 bases and 1 base, there was a span of 18 bases. The CDR3 spans 17 residues. The CDR3 loop is CASSPISRERSYNEQFF. Written as DNA, the CDR3 is TGTGCCAGCAGTCCCATCTCCCGGGAGAGGTCCTACAATGAGCAGTTCTTC.

This clonotype was counted only a few times. The chain recombines TRBV28 with TRBJ2-7, with D possibly TRBD2 on 6 matching bases. Germline assignment: CDR1 MDHEN and CDR2 SYDVKM. CDR3 length equals 13 residues. Trimming shortened V by 4 bases and J by 5 bases, and 12 bases separated the two germline ends. CDR3 coding DNA: TGTGCCAGCAGTTCGCCTGGGACTGACGAGCAGTACTTC. The encoded protein is CASSSPGTDEQYF.

In this sample, this clonotype turned up a few times. CDR3 sequence: CAISARTSGRKGDTQYF. CDR3 DNA sequence: TGTGCCATCAGCGCACGTACTAGCGGGAGGAAGGGAGATACGCAGTATTTT. The gene calls are TRBV10-3 and TRBJ2-3; 12 bases are a match to TRBD2. J gave up 5 bases and V 6 bases, and 12 bases lay outside the gene matches. CDR3 size: 17 residues. Germline CDR1 ENHRY, CDR2 SYGVKD.

In this sample, this clonotype turned up a few times. A junction end diverges from the germline sequence, so it may reflect a read error. The chain carries TRBV28 and TRBJ2-2, with 12 bases fitting TRBD2. Germline lookup yields CDR1 MDHEN and CDR2 SYDVKM. The CDR3 is made up of 15 amino acids. The CDR3 nucleotides are TGTGCCGGCAGGCAGGGACTAGCGGGCGCCGGGGAGCTGTTTTTT. It specifies CAGRQGLAGAGELFF.

This clonotype was detected a few times. The J gene is TRBJ1-5, the V gene TRBV28; TRBD1 aligns across 7 bases. The CDR3 has 17 amino acids. CDR1 and CDR2 from the germline V gene are MDHEN and SYDVKM. J gave up 2 bases and V 5 bases, and 12 bases lay outside the gene matches. Here the CDR3 reads CASSPPKQGKGNQPQHF. The CDR3 DNA is TGTGCCAGCAGTCCACCGAAACAGGGGAAGGGCAATCAGCCCCAGCATTTT.

This clonotype was counted at least ten times. The chain recombines TRBV28 with TRBJ2-3, with 7 nucleotides matching TRBD2. V dropped 3 bases and J dropped 1; count of bases not matched to a gene: 4. The germline gives CDR1 MDHEN, CDR2 SYDVKM. The CDR3 runs 15 residues. The CDR3 nucleotides read TGTGCCAGCAGTTTTTGGCTAGCGGGCACAGATACGCAGTATTTT. It yields the protein CASSFWLAGTDTQYF.

This clonotype was observed many times. The rearrangement uses TRBV20-1 and TRBJ2-7; 9 nucleotides line up with TRBD2. V gave up 3 bases and J gave up 2 bases; unmatched junction bases: 5. CDR3 length: 14 residues. CDR1 and CDR2 from the germline V gene are DFQATT and SNEGSKA (reference sequence). This CDR3 reads CSASPSGRTYEQYF. The CDR3 coding sequence is TGCAGTGCTAGTCCCAGCGGGAGGACCTACGAGCAGTACTTC.

The CDR3 is CASSYGTVVNSPLHF. CDR3 sequence (DNA): TGTGCCAGCAGTTACGGGACAGTTGTCAATTCACCCCTCCACTTT. This chain links TRBV6-2 or TRBV6-3 with TRBJ1-6; 7 bases are a match to TRBD1. Germline assignment: CDR1 MNHEY and CDR2 SVGEGT. The CDR3 consists of 15 residues. Trimming at V came to 2 bases and at J to 7 bases, leaving 5 bases not matched to a gene.

This clonotype was observed many times. The V and J genes are TRBV6-1 and TRBJ2-2; TRBD2 might be the D (6 bases). This CDR3 region has 20 residues. The germline gives CDR1 MNHNS, CDR2 SASEGT. Trimming pared 3 bases from V and 7 bases from J, leaving 30 bases between. Here the CDR3 reads CASSDWRGGRRVFGVGELFF. The CDR3 DNA is TGTGCCAGCAGTGACTGGAGGGGTGGACGCAGGGTGTTTGGAGTCGGGGAGCTGTTTTTT.

This clonotype was recorded many times. In nucleotides, the CDR3 is TGTGCCACCTCGGGGGGGCCTCGGAGTGAGCAGTTCTTC. It yields the protein CATSGGPRSEQFF. The gene calls are TRBV6-2 or TRBV6-3 and TRBJ2-1; 8 nucleotides line up with TRBD2. Unmatched junction bases numbered 11, after V lost 10 bases and J lost 9 bases. The CDR3 contains 13 residues. Germline V gene lookup returns CDR1 MNHEY and CDR2 SVGEGT.

This clonotype was seen a handful of times. The genes are TRBV30 and TRBJ2-3; no firm D call. The CDR3 covers 15 residues. The V gene's germline CDR1 is GTSNPN and CDR2 SVGIG (reference sequence). V was pared by 0 bases and J by 2 bases, with 12 bases between. The CDR3 here is CAWSVSLVATDTQYF. The CDR3 DNA is TGTGCCTGGAGTGTAAGTCTAGTCGCCACAGATACGCAGTATTTT. The whole variable domain, filled in from reference TRBV30 and TRBJ2-3, reads SQTIHQWPATLVQPVGSPLSLECTVEGTSNPNLYWYRQAAGRGLQLLFYSVGIGQISSEVPQNLSASRPQDRQFILSSKKLLLSDSGFYLCAWSVSLVATDTQYFGPGTRLTVL.